This paragraph covers one TCR beta chain sequence. The CDR3 consists of 13 residues. Germline V gene sequence: CDR1 SGHRS, CDR2 YFSETQ. V shed 4 bases and J 5 bases; nucleotides not matched to a gene: 3. The source of the sample is a study of T cell changes during pregnancy in multiple sclerosis. Using immunoSEQ multiplex PCR, the repertoire was profiled, and TCRdb retains in-frame clones only, with some absent. The sample lists 26,000 or so clones; around 90% were seen once. V usage is TRBV5-1 and J usage is TRBJ2-5, with 9 bases that match TRBD1. This TCR came from a female donor in good health, enrolled as a control in a pregnancy study. The input for sequencing was CD4+ T cells from peripheral blood mononuclear cells, taken in the first trimester of pregnancy. The CDR3 coding sequence is TGCGCCAGCAGCCATGGGACAGGGGAGACCCAGTACTTC. Translating gives CASSHGTGETQYF.